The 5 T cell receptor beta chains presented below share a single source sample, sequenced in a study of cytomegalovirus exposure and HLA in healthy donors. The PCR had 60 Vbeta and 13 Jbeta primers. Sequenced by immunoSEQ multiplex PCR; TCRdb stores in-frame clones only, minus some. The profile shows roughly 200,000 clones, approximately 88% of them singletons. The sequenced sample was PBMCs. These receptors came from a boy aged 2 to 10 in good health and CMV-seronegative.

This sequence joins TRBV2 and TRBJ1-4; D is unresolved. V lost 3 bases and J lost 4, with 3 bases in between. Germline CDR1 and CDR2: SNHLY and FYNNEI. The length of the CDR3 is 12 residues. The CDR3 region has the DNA TGTGCCAGCAGTGATCTTAATGAAAAACTGTTTTTT. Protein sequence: CASSDLNEKLFF.

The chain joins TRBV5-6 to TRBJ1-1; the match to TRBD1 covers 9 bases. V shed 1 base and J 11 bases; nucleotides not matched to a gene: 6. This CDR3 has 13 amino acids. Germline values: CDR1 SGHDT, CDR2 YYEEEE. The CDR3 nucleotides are TGTGCCAGCAGCTTGCTGGACAGGGGATGGGCTTTCTTT. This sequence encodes CASSLLDRGWAFF.

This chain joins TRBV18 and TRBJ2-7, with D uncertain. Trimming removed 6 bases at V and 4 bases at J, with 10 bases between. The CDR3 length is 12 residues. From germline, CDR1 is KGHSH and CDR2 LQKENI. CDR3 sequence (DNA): TGTGCCAGCTCTTTGGCCCCTTACGAGCAGTACTTC. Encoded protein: CASSLAPYEQYF.

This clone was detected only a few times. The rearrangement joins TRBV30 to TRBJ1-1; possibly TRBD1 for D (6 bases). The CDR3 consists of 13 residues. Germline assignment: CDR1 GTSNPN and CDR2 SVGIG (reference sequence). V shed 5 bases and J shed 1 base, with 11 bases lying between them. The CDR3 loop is CAWQDSPNTEAFF. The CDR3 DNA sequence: TGTGCCTGGCAGGACAGCCCGAACACTGAAGCTTTCTTT.

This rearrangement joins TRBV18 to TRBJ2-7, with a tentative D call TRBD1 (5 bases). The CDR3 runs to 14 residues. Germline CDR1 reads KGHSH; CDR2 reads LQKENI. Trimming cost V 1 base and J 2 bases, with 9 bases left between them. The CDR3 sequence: CASSPLPGTYEQYF. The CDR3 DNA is TGTGCCAGCTCACCACTTCCAGGGACCTACGAGCAGTACTTC.